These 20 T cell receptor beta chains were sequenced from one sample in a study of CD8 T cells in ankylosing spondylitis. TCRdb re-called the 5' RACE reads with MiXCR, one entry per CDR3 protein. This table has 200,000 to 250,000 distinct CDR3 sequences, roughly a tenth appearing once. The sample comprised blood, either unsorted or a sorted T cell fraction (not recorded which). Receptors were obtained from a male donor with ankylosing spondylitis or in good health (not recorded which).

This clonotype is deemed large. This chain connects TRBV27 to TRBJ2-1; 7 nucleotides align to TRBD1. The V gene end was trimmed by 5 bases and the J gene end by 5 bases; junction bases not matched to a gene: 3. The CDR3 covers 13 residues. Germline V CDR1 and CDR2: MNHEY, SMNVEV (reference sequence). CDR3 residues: CASSLGTDNEQFF. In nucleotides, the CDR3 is TGTGCCAGCAGTCTCGGGACAGACAATGAGCAGTTCTTC.

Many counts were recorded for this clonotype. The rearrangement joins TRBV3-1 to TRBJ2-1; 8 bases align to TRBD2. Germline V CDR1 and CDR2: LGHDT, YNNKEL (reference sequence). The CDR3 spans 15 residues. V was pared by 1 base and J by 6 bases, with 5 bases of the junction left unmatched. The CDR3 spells CASSQAGGPFNEQFF. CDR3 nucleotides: TGTGCCAGCAGCCAAGCGGGGGGGCCTTTCAATGAGCAGTTCTTC.

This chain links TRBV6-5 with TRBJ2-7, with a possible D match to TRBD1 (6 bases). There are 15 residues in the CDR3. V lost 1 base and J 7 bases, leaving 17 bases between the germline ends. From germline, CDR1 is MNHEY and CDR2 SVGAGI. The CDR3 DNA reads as TGTGCCAGCAGTTACTGGATGGGGGCGTTACGGGAGCAGTACTTC. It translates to CASSYWMGALREQYF.

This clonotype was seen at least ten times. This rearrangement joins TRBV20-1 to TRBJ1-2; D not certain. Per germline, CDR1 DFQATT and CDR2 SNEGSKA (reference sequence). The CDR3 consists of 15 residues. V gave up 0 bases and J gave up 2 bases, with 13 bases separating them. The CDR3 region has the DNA TGCAGTGCTAGAGATGAAGGCAGAACGAACTATGGCTACACCTTC. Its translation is CSARDEGRTNYGYTF.

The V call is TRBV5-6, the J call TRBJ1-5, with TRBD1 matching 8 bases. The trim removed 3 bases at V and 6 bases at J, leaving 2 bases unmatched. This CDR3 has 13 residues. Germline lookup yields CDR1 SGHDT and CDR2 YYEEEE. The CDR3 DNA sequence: TGTGCCAGCAGCTCTACAGGGGGTCAGCCCCAGCATTTT. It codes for CASSSTGGQPQHF. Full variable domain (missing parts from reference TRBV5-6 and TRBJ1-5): DAGVTQSPTHLIKTRGQQVTLRCSPKSGHDTVSWYQQALGQGPQFIFQYYEEEERQRGNFPDRFSGHQFPNYSSELNVNALLLGDSALYLCASSSTGGQPQHFGDGTRLSIL.

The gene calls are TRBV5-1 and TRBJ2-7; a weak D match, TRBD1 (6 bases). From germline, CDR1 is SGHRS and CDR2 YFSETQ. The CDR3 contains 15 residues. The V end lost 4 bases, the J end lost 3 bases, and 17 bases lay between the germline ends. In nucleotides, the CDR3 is TGCGCCAGCAGCACAGCTCGACAGGACGACTACGAGCAGTACTTC. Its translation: CASSTARQDDYEQYF.

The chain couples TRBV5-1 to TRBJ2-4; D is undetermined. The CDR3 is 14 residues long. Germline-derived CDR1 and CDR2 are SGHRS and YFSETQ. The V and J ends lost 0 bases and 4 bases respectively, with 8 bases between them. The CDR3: CASSLDGSKNIQYF. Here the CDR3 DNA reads TGCGCCAGCAGCTTGGATGGCAGTAAAAACATTCAGTACTTC.

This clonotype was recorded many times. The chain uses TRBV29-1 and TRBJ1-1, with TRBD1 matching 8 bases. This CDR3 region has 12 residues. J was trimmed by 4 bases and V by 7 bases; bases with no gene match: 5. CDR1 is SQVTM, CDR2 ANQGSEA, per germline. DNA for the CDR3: TGCAGCGGAACGACAGGGGCCACTGAAGCTTTCTTT. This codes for CSGTTGATEAFF.

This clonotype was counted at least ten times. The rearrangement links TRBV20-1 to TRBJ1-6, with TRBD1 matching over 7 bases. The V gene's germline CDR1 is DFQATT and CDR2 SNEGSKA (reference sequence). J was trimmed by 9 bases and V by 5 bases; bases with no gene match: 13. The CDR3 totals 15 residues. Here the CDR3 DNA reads TGCAGTGCTCCCAGACAGGGAGTAGAGAGTTCACCCCTCCACTTT. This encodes CSAPRQGVESSPLHF.

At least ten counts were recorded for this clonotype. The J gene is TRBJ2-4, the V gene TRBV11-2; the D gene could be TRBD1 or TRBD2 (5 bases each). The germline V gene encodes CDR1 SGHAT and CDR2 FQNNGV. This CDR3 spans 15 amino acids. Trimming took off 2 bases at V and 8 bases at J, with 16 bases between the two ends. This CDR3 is CASSLRETTGHIQYF. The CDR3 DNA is TGTGCCAGCAGCTTACGTGAGACTACGGGGCACATTCAGTACTTC.

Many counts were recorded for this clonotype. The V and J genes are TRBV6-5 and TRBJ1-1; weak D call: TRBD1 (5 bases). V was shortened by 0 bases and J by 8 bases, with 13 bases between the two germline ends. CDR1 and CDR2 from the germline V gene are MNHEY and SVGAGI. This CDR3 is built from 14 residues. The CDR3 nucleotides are TGTGCCAGCAGTTACTCGAACGGGGCACGCGAAGCTTTCTTT. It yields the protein CASSYSNGAREAFF.

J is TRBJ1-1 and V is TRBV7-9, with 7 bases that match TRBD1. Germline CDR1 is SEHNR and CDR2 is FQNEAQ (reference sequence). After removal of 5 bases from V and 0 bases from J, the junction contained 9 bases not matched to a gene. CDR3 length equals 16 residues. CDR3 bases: TGTGCCAGCAGCGTAGGGGCAGGGGGTGTGAACACTGAAGCTTTCTTT. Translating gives CASSVGAGGVNTEAFF. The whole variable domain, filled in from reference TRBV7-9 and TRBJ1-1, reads DTGVSQNPRHKITKRGQNVTFRCDPISEHNRLYWYRQTLGQGPEFLTYFQNEAQLEKSRLLSDRFSAERPKGSFSTLEIQRTEQGDSAMYLCASSVGAGGVNTEAFFGQGTRLTVV.

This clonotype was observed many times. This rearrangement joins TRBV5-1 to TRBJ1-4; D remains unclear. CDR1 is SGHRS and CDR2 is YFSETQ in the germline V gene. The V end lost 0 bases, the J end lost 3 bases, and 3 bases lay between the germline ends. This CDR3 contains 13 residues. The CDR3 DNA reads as TGCGCCAGCAGCTTGGATTCTAATGAAAAACTGTTTTTT. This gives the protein CASSLDSNEKLFF.

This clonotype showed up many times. The CDR3 sequence is CASTGILAGPQQETQYF. The CDR3 bases are TGTGCCAGCACTGGAATACTTGCGGGGCCCCAACAAGAGACCCAGTACTTC. The gene calls are TRBV6-1 and TRBJ2-5, with D tentatively TRBD2 (6 bases). V was shortened by 7 bases and J by 2 bases, with 23 bases between the two germline ends. The germline gives CDR1 MNHNS, CDR2 SASEGT. CDR3 length equals 17 residues.

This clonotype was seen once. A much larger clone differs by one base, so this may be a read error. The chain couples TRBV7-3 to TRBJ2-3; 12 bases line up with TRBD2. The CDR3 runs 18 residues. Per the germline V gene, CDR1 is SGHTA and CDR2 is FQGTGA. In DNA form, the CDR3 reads TGTGCCTGCAGCTTAACCTTCACTAGCGGGGGGAATGGGGATACGCAGTATTTT. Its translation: CACSLTFTSGGNGDTQYF.

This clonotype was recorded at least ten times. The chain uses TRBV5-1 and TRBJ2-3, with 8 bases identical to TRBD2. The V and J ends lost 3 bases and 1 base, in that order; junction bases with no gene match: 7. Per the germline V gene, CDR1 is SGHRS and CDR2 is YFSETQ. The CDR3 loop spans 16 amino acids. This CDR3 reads CASSSPEAGGTDTQYF. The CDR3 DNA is TGCGCCAGCAGCTCCCCCGAAGCGGGGGGCACAGATACGCAGTATTTT.

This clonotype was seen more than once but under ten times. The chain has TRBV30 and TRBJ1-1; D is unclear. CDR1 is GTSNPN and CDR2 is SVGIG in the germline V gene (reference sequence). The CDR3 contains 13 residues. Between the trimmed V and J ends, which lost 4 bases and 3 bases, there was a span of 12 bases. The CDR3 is CAWNKQRDTEAFF. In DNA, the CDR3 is TGTGCCTGGAACAAACAAAGGGACACTGAAGCTTTCTTT.

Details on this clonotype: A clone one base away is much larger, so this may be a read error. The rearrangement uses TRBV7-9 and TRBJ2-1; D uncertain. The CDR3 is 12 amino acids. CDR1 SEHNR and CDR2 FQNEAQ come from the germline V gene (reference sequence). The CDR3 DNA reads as TGTGCCTGCAGCCCAACCTACAATGAGCAGTTCTTC. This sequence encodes CACSPTYNEQFF.

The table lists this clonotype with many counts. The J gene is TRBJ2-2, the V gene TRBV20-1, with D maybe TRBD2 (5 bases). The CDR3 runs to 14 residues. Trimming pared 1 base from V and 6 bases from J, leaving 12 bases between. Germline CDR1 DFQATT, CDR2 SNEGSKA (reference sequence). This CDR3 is CSARVPGRAGELFF. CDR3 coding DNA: TGCAGTGCTAGAGTCCCGGGGAGAGCCGGGGAGCTGTTTTTT.

The CDR3 protein is CASSPPRHEKLFF. CDR3 nucleotides: TGTGCCAGCAGCCCCCCTAGGCACGAAAAACTGTTTTTT. V usage is TRBV7-9 and J usage is TRBJ1-4; D uncertain. Germline CDR1 is SEHNR and CDR2 is FQNEAQ (reference sequence). V was trimmed by 5 bases and J by 8 bases, leaving 12 bases between them. The CDR3 extends over 13 amino acids.